The sample holds many counts of the clone carrying this T cell receptor beta chain. The target antigen is unknown. This sample's RNA came from whole unsorted tissue. The CDR3 covers 15 residues. V shed 0 bases and J shed 1 base, with 12 bases lying between them. The germline V gene encodes CDR1 DFQATT and CDR2 SNEGSKA (reference sequence). These data are taken from a study of tumor and adjacent non-tumor tissue in lung cancer. Three rounds of nested PCR, following a modified ARM-PCR protocol, produced the TCRbeta library. TCRdb analysed the multiplex PCR reads with MiXCR anew, one entry per CDR3 protein. The sample includes fewer than 150,000 distinct CDR3 sequences, around 61% seen only once; the top ten take 15% to 20%. Broader study findings: Shorter survival was associated with higher TCR diversity in tumors.

The V and J genes are TRBV20-1 and TRBJ1-1; D unresolved. The TCR sequence derives from a man aged 55 to 69 with small cell lung cancer. The sample comprised lung tumor tissue. The CDR3 here is CSARDQMGKNTEAFF. Written as DNA, the CDR3 is TGCAGTGCTAGAGATCAGATGGGAAAGAACACTGAAGCTTTCTTT.